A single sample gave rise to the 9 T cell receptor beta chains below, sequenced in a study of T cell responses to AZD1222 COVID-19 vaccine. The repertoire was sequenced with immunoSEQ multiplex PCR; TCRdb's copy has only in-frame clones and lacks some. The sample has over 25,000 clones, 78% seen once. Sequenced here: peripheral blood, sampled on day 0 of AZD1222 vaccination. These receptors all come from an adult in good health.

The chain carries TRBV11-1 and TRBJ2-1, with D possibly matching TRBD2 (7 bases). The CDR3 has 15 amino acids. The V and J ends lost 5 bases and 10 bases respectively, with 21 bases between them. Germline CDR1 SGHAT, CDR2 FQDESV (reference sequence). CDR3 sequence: CASSLRRGGLEEQFF. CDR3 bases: TGTGCCAGCAGCCTTAGAAGGGGGGGGCTTGAGGAGCAGTTCTTC.

The CDR3: CASKLRGLSTGELFF. The CDR3 bases are TGTGCCAGTAAACTCAGGGGGCTCTCTACCGGGGAGCTGTTTTTT. J is TRBJ2-2 and V is TRBV2; TRBD1 agrees at 8 bases. The CDR3 sequence is 15 residues long. Germline lookup yields CDR1 SNHLY and CDR2 FYNNEI. With V trimmed by 9 bases and J by 5 bases, 11 bases remained unmatched.

As DNA, the CDR3 is TGTGCCAGCAGCTCGTTCGATCACTATTACGAGCAGTACTTC. Translated, it gives CASSSFDHYYEQYF. The chain employs TRBV27 and TRBJ2-7; D unclear. The CDR3 totals 14 residues. Trimming left V 6 bases short and J 4 bases short, with 16 bases between. From germline, CDR1 is MNHEY and CDR2 SMNVEV (reference sequence).

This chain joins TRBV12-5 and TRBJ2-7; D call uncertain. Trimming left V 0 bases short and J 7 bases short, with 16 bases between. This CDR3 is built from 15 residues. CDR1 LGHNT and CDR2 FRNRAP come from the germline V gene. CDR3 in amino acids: CASGLVLGPSREQYF. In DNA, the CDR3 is TGTGCTAGTGGTTTGGTACTTGGCCCTTCGAGGGAGCAGTACTTC. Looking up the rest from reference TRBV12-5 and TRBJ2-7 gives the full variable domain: DARVTQTPRHKVTEMGQEVTMRCQPILGHNTVFWYRQTMMQGLELLAYFRNRAPLDDSGMPKDRFSAEMPDATLATLKIQPSEPRDSAVYFCASGLVLGPSREQYFGPGTRLTVT.

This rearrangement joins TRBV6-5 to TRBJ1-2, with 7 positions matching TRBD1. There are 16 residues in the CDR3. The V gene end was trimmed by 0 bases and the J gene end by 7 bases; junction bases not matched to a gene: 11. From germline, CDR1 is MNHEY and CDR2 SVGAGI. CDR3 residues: CASSYSRGSHVGGYTF. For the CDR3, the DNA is TGTGCCAGCAGTTACTCCAGGGGGTCCCACGTGGGTGGCTACACCTTC.

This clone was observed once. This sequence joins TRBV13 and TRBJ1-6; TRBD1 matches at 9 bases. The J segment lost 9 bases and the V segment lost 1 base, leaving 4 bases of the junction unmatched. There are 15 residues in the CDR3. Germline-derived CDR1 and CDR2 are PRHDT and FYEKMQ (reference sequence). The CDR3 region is CASSLAGTGSSPLHF. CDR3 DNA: TGTGCCAGCAGCTTAGCCGGGACAGGGAGTTCACCCCTCCACTTT.

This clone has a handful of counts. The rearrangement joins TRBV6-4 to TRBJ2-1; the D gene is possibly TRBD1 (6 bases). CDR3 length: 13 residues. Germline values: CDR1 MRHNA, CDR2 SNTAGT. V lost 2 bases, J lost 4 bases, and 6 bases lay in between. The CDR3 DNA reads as TGTGCCAGCAGTGACAGGGGGTACAATGAGCAGTTCTTC. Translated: CASSDRGYNEQFF.

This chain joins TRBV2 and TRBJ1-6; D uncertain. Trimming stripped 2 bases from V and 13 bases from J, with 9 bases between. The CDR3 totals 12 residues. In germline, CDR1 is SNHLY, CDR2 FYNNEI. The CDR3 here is CASSEWWSPLHF. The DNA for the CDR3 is TGTGCCAGCAGTGAATGGTGGTCGCCCCTCCACTTT. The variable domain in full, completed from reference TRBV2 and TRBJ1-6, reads EPEVTQTPSHQVTQMGQEVILRCVPISNHLYFYWYRQILGQKVEFLVSFYNNEISEKSEIFDDQFSVERPDGSNFTLKIRSTKLEDSAMYFCASSEWWSPLHFGNGTRLTVT.

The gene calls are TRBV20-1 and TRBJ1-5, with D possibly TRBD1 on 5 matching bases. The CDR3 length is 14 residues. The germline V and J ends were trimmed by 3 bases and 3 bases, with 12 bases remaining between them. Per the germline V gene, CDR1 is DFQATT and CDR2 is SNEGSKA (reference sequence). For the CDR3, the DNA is TGCAGTGCTAGTCCACGACAGTTCAATCAGCCCCAGCATTTT. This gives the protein CSASPRQFNQPQHF.